The 7 T cell receptor beta chains given below trace back to one sample, sequenced in a study of control samples from healthy donors and cancer patients. Profiling relied on immunoSEQ multiplex PCR, and the TCRdb table lists in-frame clones only, not all of them. This table holds about 54,000 clones, around 97% found once. Sample: blood. These receptors were collected from a woman in her 30s in good health.

This chain uses TRBV21-1 with TRBJ2-3. TRBV21-1 is noted as a pseudogene. This CDR3 region has 16 residues. This chain's CDR3 is CASSKGVGDPTDTQYF. DNA of the CDR3: TGTGCCAGCAGCAAAGGGGTCGGGGACCCCACAGATACGCAGTATTTT.

As to this clone: The sample holds other DNA sequences that translate to the same CDR3. The chain has TRBV7-3 and TRBJ2-2; D perhaps matches TRBD1 (8 bases). Germline V gene lookup returns CDR1 SGHTA and CDR2 FQGTGA. Trimming removed 2 bases at V and 6 bases at J, with 22 bases between. This CDR3 comprises 18 residues. The CDR3 DNA is TGTGCCAGCAGCTTACACACCAACAGGGGGGCGGGAGCCGGGGAGCTGTTTTTT. Its protein product is CASSLHTNRGAGAGELFF.

The J gene is TRBJ2-1, the V gene TRBV4-1, with D tentatively TRBD1 (5 bases). The CDR3 runs to 13 residues. Trimming cost V 8 bases and J 2 bases, with 10 bases left between them. Germline V CDR1 and CDR2: MGHRA, YSYEKL. The CDR3 nucleotides read TGCGCCAGCGGTTCAGGGCCCTACAATGAGCAGTTCTTC. Translated, it gives CASGSGPYNEQFF.

The V gene is TRBV7-2, the J gene TRBJ2-3; D might be TRBD2 (5 bases). The V end was cut by 8 bases, the J end by 4 bases, with 16 bases between. Germline CDR1 reads SGHTA; CDR2 reads FQGNSA. This CDR3 has 14 amino acids. The CDR3 reads CASLDGMGPDTQYF. CDR3 coding DNA: TGTGCCAGCCTCGACGGGATGGGTCCAGATACGCAGTATTTT.

J is TRBJ2-1 and V is TRBV29-1, with 8 bases identical to TRBD1. CDR1 is SQVTM and CDR2 is ANQGSEA in the germline V gene. The CDR3 consists of 15 residues. Unmatched junction bases numbered 11, after V lost 1 base and J lost 9 bases. The CDR3: CSVEGAQGGLVEQFF. The DNA of the CDR3 is TGCAGCGTTGAAGGGGCACAGGGGGGATTAGTTGAGCAGTTCTTC.

The V gene is TRBV5-1, the J gene TRBJ2-1; 11 bases map to TRBD2. The CDR3 loop spans 14 amino acids. V was clipped by 4 bases and J by 7 bases; unmatched bases: 4. From germline, CDR1 is SGHRS and CDR2 YFSETQ. The CDR3 DNA reads TGCGCCAGCAGCCTAGCGGGAGGACAGAATGAGCAGTTCTTC. As protein: CASSLAGGQNEQFF.

The chain uses TRBV2 and TRBJ1-3, with D uncertain. This CDR3 is 15 amino acids long. Trimming pared 6 bases from V and 0 bases from J, leaving 12 bases between. Germline lookup yields CDR1 SNHLY and CDR2 FYNNEI. Here the CDR3 reads CASRAKTNSGNTIYF. The CDR3 coding sequence is TGTGCCAGCAGAGCGAAAACAAACTCTGGAAACACCATATATTTT.